These T cell receptor beta chains were read from a single sample in a study of T-cell memory formation after mild COVID-19. TCRdb processed the 5' RACE reads anew with MiXCR; each CDR3 protein has one entry. The sample has 150,000 to 200,000 distinct CDR3 sequences, about 21% seen once; the top ten hold 20% to 25%. The sequenced sample was PBMCs or a T cell subset sorted from them (not recorded which). The receptors come from an adult woman who had mild COVID-19 (a few samples of this study predate the infection). Cell type and time point are not known. The CDR3 runs from the conserved cysteine through the conserved F or W. A D gene is named only where the DNA matches it firmly. Only some rows state a clone size, as once, few, many or a class for expanded clones.

TRBV6-5	-	-	TRBJ1-4	CASSYGRMATNEKLFF	TGTGCCAGCAGTTACGGCAGGATGGCAACTAATGAAAAACTGTTTTTT
TRBV25-1	-	-	TRBJ1-4	CASSEISQNNEKLFF	TGTGCCAGCAGTGAAATTTCCCAGAATAATGAAAAACTGTTTTTT
TRBV6-1	-	few	TRBJ1-2	CASNPEAGVYGYTF	TGTGCCAGCAACCCGGAGGCGGGGGTTTATGGCTACACCTTC
TRBV11-2	-	many	TRBJ1-5	CASSLEGGNQPQHF	TGTGCCAGCAGCTTAGAGGGTGGCAATCAGCCCCAGCATTTT
TRBV6-5	TRBD1	few	TRBJ1-2	CASSPRQGPGYTF	TGTGCCAGCAGCCCCCGACAGGGTCCGGGCTACACCTTC
TRBV5-1	-	-	TRBJ1-1	CASSSGETVMNTEAFF	TGCGCCAGCAGCTCGGGGGAGACAGTTATGAACACTGAAGCTTTCTTT
TRBV4-3	-	few	TRBJ2-1	CASSQDQDNEQFF	TGCGCCAGCAGCCAAGATCAAGACAATGAGCAGTTCTTC
TRBV7-9	TRBD2	few	TRBJ2-5	CASWGGPSGTQETQYF	TGTGCCAGCTGGGGGGGGCCTAGCGGGACCCAAGAGACCCAGTACTTC
TRBV20-1	-	-	TRBJ2-7	CSAREHVASSYEQYF	TGCAGTGCTAGAGAACACGTCGCAAGCTCCTACGAGCAGTACTTC
TRBV4-2	-	few	TRBJ1-1	CASSLFNSGTEAFF	TGTGCCAGCAGCCTCTTTAACTCGGGCACTGAAGCTTTCTTT
TRBV12-3/TRBV12-4	TRBD1	-	TRBJ2-7	CASSPTGQGTYEQYF	TGTGCCAGCAGTCCAACGGGACAGGGAACCTACGAGCAGTACTTC
TRBV24-1	TRBD2	few	TRBJ2-3	CATSEATSGGHTDTQYF	TGTGCCACCAGTGAGGCAACTAGCGGGGGCCACACAGATACGCAGTATTTT
TRBV6-2/TRBV6-3	-	-	TRBJ1-1	CASNLLGNAEAFF	TGTGCCAGCAACCTACTGGGTAATGCTGAAGCTTTCTTT
TRBV5-1	TRBD2	few	TRBJ2-3	CASSLVGPLAGGSTDTQYF	TGCGCCAGCAGCTTGGTGGGCCCTCTAGCGGGGGGCAGCACAGATACGCAGTATTTT
TRBV6-6	-	-	TRBJ2-1	CASSSRKSIPYNEQFF	TGTGCCAGCAGTTCCCGGAAGTCCATTCCCTACAATGAGCAGTTCTTC
TRBV6-5	-	-	TRBJ2-5	CASSYSVGQDQETQYF	TGTGCCAGCAGTTACTCGGTGGGGCAGGATCAGGAGACCCAGTACTTC
TRBV4-1	-	few	TRBJ1-6	CASSHWDPGSHSPLHF	TGCGCCAGCAGCCACTGGGACCCGGGCAGTCATTCACCCCTCCACTTT
TRBV27	TRBD1	few	TRBJ2-7	CASSPTGGEQYF	TGTGCCAGCAGTCCTACAGGGGGCGAGCAGTACTTC
TRBV7-9	TRBD1	-	TRBJ2-7	CASSQPLQGYEQYF	TGTGCCAGCAGCCAACCCTTACAGGGGTACGAGCAGTACTTC
TRBV7-9	TRBD1	few	TRBJ2-7	CASSSGTGGARMVYEQYF	TGTGCCAGCAGCTCCGGGACAGGGGGCGCGAGGATGGTCTACGAGCAGTACTTC
TRBV29-1	-	few	TRBJ1-5	CSVEDPPHQPQHF	TGCAGCGTTGAAGACCCCCCTCATCAGCCCCAGCATTTT
TRBV15	-	-	TRBJ1-5	CATSRDRRRPQHF	TGTGCCACCAGCAGAGATCGGCGACGGCCCCAGCATTTT
TRBV13	-	-	TRBJ2-7	CASANRGYYEQYF	TGTGCCAGCGCAAATCGCGGGTACTACGAGCAGTACTTC
TRBV5-1	-	-	TRBJ2-2	CASSLLDSNTGELFF	TGCGCCAGCAGCTTGTTAGATTCAAACACCGGGGAGCTGTTTTTT
TRBV12-3/TRBV12-4	TRBD2	-	TRBJ2-7	CASSDSGSVDEQYF	TGTGCCAGCAGTGACAGCGGGAGCGTCGACGAGCAGTACTTC
TRBV24-1	-	-	TRBJ2-1	CATSDLKGREQFF	TGTGCCACCAGTGATTTGAAGGGAAGAGAGCAGTTCTTC
TRBV2	-	-	TRBJ2-3	CASSTGGPSTDTQYF	TGTGCCAGCAGTACTGGGGGTCCTAGCACAGATACGCAGTATTTT